This T cell receptor beta chain was retrieved from a study of blood T cells in healthy people across ages (dated by TCRdb to between 2014 and 2016). Concerning the study at large: In model experiments, template switching captured roughly one uniquely barcoded TCR beta cDNA molecule for every two T cells. The study analyzed two additional independent replicas of 1 million unique cDNA reads from the same blood draw for two donors, one aged 18 to 30 and one aged 80 or older. Age-related changes in TCR beta repertoire diversity were measured in the study by deep sequencing normalized with unique cDNA molecular identifiers. The donors were divided into four age groups: young (average around 15 years), middle-aged (approximately 39), aged (about 60) and long-lived (about 84). Donors of different ages were randomly distributed across sequencing lanes to avoid experimental bias.

Overall study results and their limits: Compared with the aged group, the long-lived group had more naive CD4+ T cells, fewer expanded clones and increased TCR diversity, a pattern suggesting age selection. Because profiling used bulk unsorted PBMCs, naive and antigen-experienced compartments could not be compared conclusively. As age increased, observed TCR beta diversity per million T cells dropped in a roughly linear way, and a significant reduction was already evident by age 40. Total diversity estimates from one million sequenced T cells were considered lower bounds and underestimates. The CMV infection status of donors was not known, potentially confounding age-related changes in expanded clonotypes. The percentage of naive T cells measured by flow cytometry correlated strongly with observed TCR beta diversity.

The donors were roughly 39 Caucasian individuals from Russia, aged roughly 6 to 100 years, who were systemically healthy. Approximately 9 milliliters of peripheral blood were collected from each donor into EDTA-treated Vacutainer tubes. Ficoll-Paque density-gradient centrifugation was used to isolate PBMCs, with at least 6.5 million per sample. Trizol reagent was used to extract total RNA from PBMCs, with at least 5.5 micrograms per sample. The percentages of naive CD45RAhigh/CD27high T cells were determined by flow cytometry on a PBMC aliquot from every donor. A remark on this clonotype: Its antigen remains undetermined. No much larger clone is present one base from it, and per-base qualities are unavailable.

For CDR1 and CDR2, the germline V gene (reference sequence) lists MNHEY and SMNVEV. V loses 6 bases at its end and J loses 11 bases; junction bases beyond the gene matches: 14. Including the terminal cysteine and phenylalanine, the CDR3 comprises 15 residues. Only the CDR3 region is kept as DNA, spanning 45 bases read in frame from base 1. Libraries were prepared through 5' RACE. TCRdb names Illumina HiSeq 2500 as the instrument used. A second PCR of roughly 6 to 11 cycles was run with a J-beta primer mix and a sample-barcoded 5' primer. A unique molecular identifier was introduced onto each TCR beta cDNA molecule by a template-switch 5' adaptor carrying 12 random nucleotides. Each sample yielded at least 3 million CDR3-containing paired-end reads. First-strand cDNA synthesis was performed from all RNA using the Mint cDNA synthesis kit, with priming by a TRBC-specific oligonucleotide. After uracil-DNA glycosylase treatment, a first 18-cycle PCR used universal primers M1SS and BC2_uni_R on all cDNA. The original methods were these. For normalization, 1 million high-quality reads were randomly selected from each sample, with every read carrying a distinct molecular identifier. Instead of being binned into consensus sequences, reads with shared molecular identifiers were discarded. MiTCR, run with a Q25 quality threshold and the strictest error-elimination algorithm, handled CDR3 identification, clonotype clustering and error correction. A nonparametric unseen species model with Euler transformation was used to estimate a lower bound on total TCR beta diversity. TCRdb took the public reads, trimmed them with fastp at Q25, ran MiXCR for clone calling and kept in-frame beta chains. Entries that share a CDR3 protein sequence are merged under the most common genes and DNA. V and J calls and clone size were set by TCRdb, not the authors. The sample yields about 1.8 million distinct CDR3 sequences; about 49% were counted once. Clones ranked in the top ten supply approximately 2% of the sample.

The chain links TRBV27 with TRBJ2-5, and 11 junction bases match TRBD2. The TCR sequence derives from a woman aged 40 to 50 in good health. The sequencing sample was made of blood. The DNA reads as follows: TGTGCCAGCAGGGGGTCTAGCGGGGGGTGGTATGAGCAGTACTTC. Its translation is CASRGSSGGWYEQYF.